This T cell receptor beta chain was retrieved from a study of Ad26.COV2.S vaccination and SARS-CoV-2 variants. Whole-study context: The donor participated in the COV1001 trial, in its Ad26.COV2.S arm. The vaccine Ad26.COV2.S was put into the muscle once, or twice with 56 days between.

The CDR3 is 14 residues long. Germline V gene lookup returns CDR1 LNHDA and CDR2 SQIVND (reference sequence). V lost 1 base to trimming and J lost 6 bases, with 12 bases between them. In its sample, this clone was seen once. The target antigen is unknown. As for treatment: 19 received Ad26.COV2.S at low or high dose, single or two shots; 5 received placebo; per-sample allocation not given. On day 63 after the first injection, vaccine and placebo recipients gave samples. It was Wuhan-strain SARS-CoV-2 spike that the Ad26 vaccine vector expressed. Method: immunoSEQ multiplex PCR; TCRdb's copy keeps in-frame clones and lacks some. Of just under 250,000 clones in the sample, 88% were seen once. Study-level results: Vaccinated individuals (as opposed to placebo recipients) had higher spike-specific TCR breadth.

The specimen comprised peripheral blood, sampled in a trial of Ad26.COV2.S vaccine versus placebo. The receptor comes from a person aged 18-65 years who received the Ad26.COV2.S COVID-19 vaccine or a placebo. The rearrangement joins TRBV19 to TRBJ1-1; tentative D call: TRBD1 (5 bases). CDR3 coding DNA: TGTGCCAGTAGTATAGCCTCAGGGTTTGCTGAAGCTTTCTTT. Translating gives CASSIASGFAEAFF.